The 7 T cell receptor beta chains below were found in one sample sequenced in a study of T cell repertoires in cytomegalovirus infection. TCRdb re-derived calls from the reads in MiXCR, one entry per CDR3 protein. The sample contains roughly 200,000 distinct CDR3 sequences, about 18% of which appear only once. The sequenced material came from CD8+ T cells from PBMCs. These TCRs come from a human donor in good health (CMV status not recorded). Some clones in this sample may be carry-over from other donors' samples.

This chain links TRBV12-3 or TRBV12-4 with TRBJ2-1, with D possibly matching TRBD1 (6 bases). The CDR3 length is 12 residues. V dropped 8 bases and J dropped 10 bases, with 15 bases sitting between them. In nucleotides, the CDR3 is TGTGCCAGCCGACAGGACGAAATCGAGCAGTTCTTC. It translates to CASRQDEIEQFF.

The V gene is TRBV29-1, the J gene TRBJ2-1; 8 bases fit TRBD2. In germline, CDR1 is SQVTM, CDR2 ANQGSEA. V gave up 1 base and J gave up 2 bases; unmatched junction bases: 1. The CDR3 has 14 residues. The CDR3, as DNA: TGCAGCGTTGAAGGGCGGGGGGCCTACAATGAGCAGTTCTTC. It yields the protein CSVEGRGAYNEQFF.

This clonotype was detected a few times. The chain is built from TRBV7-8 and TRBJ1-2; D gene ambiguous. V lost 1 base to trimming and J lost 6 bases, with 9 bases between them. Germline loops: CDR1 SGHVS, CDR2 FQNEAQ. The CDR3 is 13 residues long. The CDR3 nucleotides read TGTGCCAGCAGCTTAGGCCCCCAAGATGGCTACACCTTC. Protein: CASSLGPQDGYTF.

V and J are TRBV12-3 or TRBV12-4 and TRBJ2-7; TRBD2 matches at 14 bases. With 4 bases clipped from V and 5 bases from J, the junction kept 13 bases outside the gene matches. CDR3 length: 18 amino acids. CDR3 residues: CASSSTTSRGLAGDEQYF. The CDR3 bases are TGTGCCAGCAGTTCTACCACTAGTCGGGGACTAGCGGGGGACGAGCAGTACTTC.

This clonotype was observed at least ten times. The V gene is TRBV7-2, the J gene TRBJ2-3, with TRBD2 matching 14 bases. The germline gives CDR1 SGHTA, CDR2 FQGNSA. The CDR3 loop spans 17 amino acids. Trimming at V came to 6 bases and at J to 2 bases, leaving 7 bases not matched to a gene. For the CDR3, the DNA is TGTGCCAGCAGATTCGGACTAGCGGGGGGAAACACAGATACGCAGTATTTT. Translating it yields CASRFGLAGGNTDTQYF.

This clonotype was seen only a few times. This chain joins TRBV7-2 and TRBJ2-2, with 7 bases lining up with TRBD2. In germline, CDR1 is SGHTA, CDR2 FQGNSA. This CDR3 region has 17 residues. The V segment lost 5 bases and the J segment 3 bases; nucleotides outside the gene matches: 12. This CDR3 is CASSPPWRGGDTGELFF. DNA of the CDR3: TGTGCCAGCAGCCCCCCTTGGCGGGGAGGGGACACCGGGGAGCTGTTTTTT.

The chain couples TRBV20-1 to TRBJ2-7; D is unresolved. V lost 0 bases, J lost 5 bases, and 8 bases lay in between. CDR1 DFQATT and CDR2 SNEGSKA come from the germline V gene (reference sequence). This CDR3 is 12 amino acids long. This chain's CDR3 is CSARDPVNEQYF. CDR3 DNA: TGCAGTGCTAGAGATCCGGTGAACGAGCAGTACTTC.